This T cell receptor beta chain was profiled in a study of glioma-infiltrating T cells after dendritic cell vaccination. The wider study: Glioblastoma patients came from Phase I and II dendritic cell vaccination trials.

Up to about 2 ug genomic DNA was used for TCRB CDR3 amplification. Primers: 60 V beta forward and 13 J beta reverse. Repertoires were generated with immunoSEQ multiplex PCR, while TCRdb's copy carries only in-frame clones and drops some. The sample includes tens of thousands of clones, around 79% of them seen just once. CDR3 length: 16 amino acids. V was clipped by 4 bases and J by 3 bases, with 14 bases between them. Germline V gene sequence: CDR1 SGHDT, CDR2 YYEEEE. Study observations and caveats: No direct clonality-survival link was found; a diverse polyclonal response may matter.

As to this clone: Its antigen is not identified.

This material consisted of blood, taken before dendritic cell vaccination. The chain employs TRBV5-6 and TRBJ1-6, with D possibly TRBD1 on 6 matching bases. The clonotype was recovered from a human donor with glioblastoma. The CDR3 protein is CASSLQGSDYNSPLHF. CDR3 in DNA: TGTGCCAGCAGCCTCCAGGGGTCGGACTATAATTCACCCCTCCACTTT.